Listed below are T cell receptor beta chains from one sample, sequenced in a study of T cell responses to AZD1222 COVID-19 vaccine. This table comes from immunoSEQ multiplex PCR, and its TCRdb copy is limited to in-frame clones, with some not included. The sample has 75,000 to 95,000 clones; approximately 81% are singletons. Sample: peripheral blood, taken 28 days after the second AZD1222 dose. The receptor source for this set is an adult who received the AZD1222 COVID-19 vaccine. Each CDR3 is given with its conserved first and last residue. A D gene is named only where the DNA matches it firmly. Clone size, where shown, is once, few, many, or a class for clones that have expanded.

>TRBJ2-1|TRBD2|TRBV28|NA
TGTGCCAGCAGTTACGGACTAGCGGGCAACTCCTACAATGAGCAGTTCTTC
CASSYGLAGNSYNEQFF
>TRBJ2-7|NA|TRBV21-1|NA
TGTGCCAGCAGCAAAGGGTGGGGGAGGGCCTCCTACGAGCAGTACTTC
CASSKGWGRASYEQYF
>TRBJ2-1|TRBD2|TRBV4-1|NA
TGCGCCAGCAGCCCCCGGACTAGCGGGGGGTACAATGAGCAGTTCTTC
CASSPRTSGGYNEQFF
>TRBJ1-2|NA|TRBV7-9|NA
TGTGCCAGCAGATCCGGGACGGTGAACTATGGCTACACCTTC
CASRSGTVNYGYTF
>TRBJ2-3|NA|TRBV6-2/TRBV6-3|NA
TGTGCCAGCAGCTTACACCCGAACAAAGATACGCAGTATTTT
CASSLHPNKDTQYF
>TRBJ2-1|TRBD2|TRBV6-2/TRBV6-3|NA
TGTGCCAGCAGTTACCCCGGACTAGCGGGAGCAAGGGAGCAGTTCTTC
CASSYPGLAGAREQFF
>TRBJ1-5|NA|TRBV11-2|NA
TGTGCCAGCAGCTTATCTATGGCCCTCAATCAGCCCCAGCATTTT
CASSLSMALNQPQHF
>TRBJ2-7|NA|TRBV10-3|NA
TGTGCCATCAGACCAACGGGACTCCCCGGCTACGAGCAGTACTTC
CAIRPTGLPGYEQYF
>TRBJ2-7|NA|TRBV5-1|few
TGCGCCAGCAGCTTGACGTCGGGACAAACCTACGAGCAGTACTTC
CASSLTSGQTYEQYF
>TRBJ2-2|TRBD2|TRBV5-5|NA
TGTGCCAGCAGATTAGCGGGAGACCCCACCGGGGAGCTGTTTTTT
CASRLAGDPTGELFF
>TRBJ1-5|NA|TRBV6-1|NA
TGTGCCAGCAGTGAACTCCCTGGTTGGTCCTGGGAACGGAATCAGCCCCAGCATTTT
CASSELPGWSWERNQPQHF
>TRBJ1-6|NA|TRBV5-4|few
TGTGCCAGCAGCTCGCGCTCCGGGAGAAAAGATTCACCCCTCCACTTT
CASSSRSGRKDSPLHF
>TRBJ2-7|NA|TRBV2|NA
TGTGCCAGCAGCGTGCAGCAGGGTGGCTACGAGCAGTACTTC
CASSVQQGGYEQYF
>TRBJ2-1|TRBD2|TRBV7-2|NA
TGTGCCAGCAGTAACATAGCGGGAGGCCACAATGAGCAGTTCTTC
CASSNIAGGHNEQFF
>TRBJ1-5|TRBD1|TRBV4-1|NA
TGCGCCAGCAGCCAAATACCGCCCAGGGGGCACAATCAGCCCCAGCATTTT
CASSQIPPRGHNQPQHF
>TRBJ2-2|TRBD2|TRBV28|NA
TGTGCCAGCAGAGCGGGAGGGGTTTCGGGCGGGGAGCTGTTTTTT
CASRAGGVSGGELFF
>TRBJ2-2|NA|TRBV12-3/TRBV12-4|NA
TGTGCCAGCAGTTTAATAGGCACCGGGGAGCTGTTTTTT
CASSLIGTGELFF
>TRBJ2-2|NA|TRBV2|NA
TGTGCCAGCAGCGACCGCACGAACACCGGGGAGCTGTTTTTT
CASSDRTNTGELFF
>TRBJ2-2|NA|TRBV5-6|NA
TGTGCCAGCAGCGCTACACCGAACACCGGGGAGCTGTTTTTT
CASSATPNTGELFF
>TRBJ2-7|NA|TRBV5-4|NA
TGTGCCAGCAGCACCGGGGGAACCTCAGGAACCTACGAGCAGTACTTC
CASSTGGTSGTYEQYF
>TRBJ2-7|TRBD2|TRBV4-3|NA
TGCGCCAGGGGGGGGGTTTCGTCCGAGCAGTACTTC
CARGGVSSEQYF
>TRBJ1-5|TRBD1|TRBV13|NA
TGTGCCAGCAGGCGGACAGGGGGTAGCAATCAGCCCCAGCATTTT
CASRRTGGSNQPQHF
>TRBJ1-6|NA|TRBV5-1|NA
TGCGCCAGCAGCTCTGGAGAGGGGAATTCACCCCTCCACTTT
CASSSGEGNSPLHF
>TRBJ1-1|NA|TRBV5-1|NA
TGCGCCAGCAGCTTGGAAGTCCACAGGAACACTGAAGCTTTCTTT
CASSLEVHRNTEAFF